This passage covers 30 T cell receptor beta chains from one sample sequenced in a study of T cell responses to AZD1222 COVID-19 vaccine. TCRdb keeps only in-frame clones here, not all; method: immunoSEQ multiplex PCR. The sample lists under 110,000 clones; more than 75% were seen once. The sequenced sample was peripheral blood, obtained 28 days after the second AZD1222 dose. The receptors here all came from an adult who received the AZD1222 COVID-19 vaccine.

The CDR3 sequence: CASSLEPRTNQPQHF. The CDR3 nucleotides are TGTGCCAGCAGCTTAGAGCCGAGAACTAATCAGCCCCAGCATTTT. The genes are TRBV7-8 and TRBJ1-5; D unclear. The CDR3 consists of 15 residues. V was pared by 1 base and J by 4 bases, with 11 bases between. From germline, CDR1 is SGHVS and CDR2 FQNEAQ.

This clone was detected once. The rearrangement links TRBV7-3 to TRBJ2-1, with a possible D match to TRBD1 (5 bases). V lost 5 bases, J lost 7 bases, and 12 bases lay in between. The germline V gene has CDR1 SGHTA and CDR2 FQGTGA. This CDR3 has 13 amino acids. Here the CDR3 reads CASSRRGWNEQFF. In DNA form, the CDR3 reads TGTGCCAGCAGCCGAAGGGGCTGGAATGAGCAGTTCTTC.

The V and J genes are TRBV2 and TRBJ2-7, with D possibly matching TRBD2 (6 bases). Per germline, CDR1 SNHLY and CDR2 FYNNEI. The CDR3 is 12 residues long. Between the trimmed V and J ends, which lost 6 bases and 3 bases, there was a span of 9 bases. Here the CDR3 DNA reads TGTGCCAGCAGGGGACTGGGCTACGAGCAGTACTTC. Translated, it gives CASRGLGYEQYF.

This chain connects TRBV27 to TRBJ2-2; D gene ambiguous. CDR3 length equals 14 residues. Germline lookup yields CDR1 MNHEY and CDR2 SMNVEV (reference sequence). With 0 bases removed from V and 4 bases from J, the gap between germline ends came to 6 bases. The CDR3 DNA sequence: TGTGCCAGCAGTTTATCGTACTCCACCGGGGAGCTGTTTTTT. Translating gives CASSLSYSTGELFF.

This chain uses TRBV20-1 with TRBJ2-1, with D possibly TRBD2 on 6 matching bases. Germline loops: CDR1 DFQATT, CDR2 SNEGSKA (reference sequence). The CDR3 has 11 residues. The V end was cut by 6 bases, the J end by 15 bases, with 18 bases between. CDR3 sequence: CSARRDLTAFF. For the CDR3, the DNA is TGCAGTGCCCGTCGGGACTTGACTGCGTTCTTC.

V usage is TRBV19 and J usage is TRBJ1-2, with TRBD1 as a possible D gene (5 bases). Germline CDR1 is LNHDA and CDR2 is SQIVND (reference sequence). The CDR3 consists of 14 residues. V lost 3 bases, J lost 5 bases, and 13 bases lay in between. The CDR3: CASSMVGAGYGYTF. The CDR3 bases are TGTGCCAGTAGTATGGTAGGGGCAGGTTATGGCTACACCTTC.

The gene calls are TRBV6-1 and TRBJ2-6, with 8 bases matching TRBD2. This CDR3 is built from 17 residues. Germline lookup yields CDR1 MNHNS and CDR2 SASEGT. The V gene end was trimmed by 3 bases and the J gene end by 0 bases; junction bases not matched to a gene: 4. The CDR3 nucleotides are TGTGCCAGCAGTGAGAATAGCGGGACCTCTGGGGCCAACGTCCTGACTTTC. Its protein product is CASSENSGTSGANVLTF.

The V gene is TRBV3-1 (or the pseudogene TRBV3-2), the J gene TRBJ1-6, with 7 nucleotides matching TRBD1. Per the germline V gene, CDR1 is LGHDT and CDR2 is YNNKEL (reference sequence). With 2 bases clipped from V and 9 bases from J, the junction kept 1 base outside the gene matches. CDR3 size: 13 residues. CDR3 sequence reads: CASSQNRGSPLHF. The CDR3 nucleotides read TGTGCCAGCAGCCAAAACAGGGGTTCACCCCTCCACTTT.

The chain couples TRBV7-8 to TRBJ2-7; the D is unclear. Germline CDR1 is SGHVS and CDR2 is FQNEAQ. The CDR3 runs to 12 residues. V lost 5 bases to trimming and J lost 4 bases, with 9 bases between them. The chain's CDR3 is CASSLSRYEQYF. CDR3 bases: TGTGCCAGCAGCCTCTCGAGGTACGAGCAGTACTTC.

The rearrangement joins TRBV6-2 or TRBV6-3 to TRBJ1-1; D remains unclear. Trimming removed 4 bases at V and 7 bases at J, with 10 bases between. CDR3 length: 12 residues. Germline V lookup: CDR1 MNHEY, CDR2 SVGEGT. The DNA for the CDR3 is TGTGCCAGCAGTTCCCTACCGGTTGAAGCTTTCTTT. The encoded protein is CASSSLPVEAFF.

The table lists this clone with a count of one. The chain couples TRBV9 to TRBJ2-3; 9 bases map to TRBD2. The CDR3 sequence is 16 residues long. The junction had 3 bases not matched to a gene; V was cut back by 0 bases and J by 1 base. CDR1 SGDLS and CDR2 YYNGEE come from the germline V gene. The CDR3 region is CASSVVAGGGTDTQYF. CDR3 bases: TGTGCCAGCAGCGTAGTGGCGGGAGGGGGCACAGATACGCAGTATTTT.

This clone turned up a few times. This rearrangement joins TRBV28 to TRBJ1-2; 9 bases align to TRBD1. Germline V CDR1 and CDR2: MDHEN, SYDVKM. The CDR3 covers 15 residues. V was pared by 4 bases and J by 3 bases, with 6 bases of the junction left unmatched. In nucleotides, the CDR3 is TGTGCCAGCAGTTCCCAGGACAGGGGACACTATGGCTACACCTTC. This encodes CASSSQDRGHYGYTF.

The rearrangement joins TRBV5-6 to TRBJ1-2, with TRBD1 matching 9 bases. The CDR3 length is 16 residues. With V trimmed by 3 bases and J by 6 bases, 12 bases remained unmatched. Germline V CDR1 and CDR2: SGHDT, YYEEEE. CDR3 in amino acids: CASSYGTGLGWDGYTF. The CDR3, as DNA: TGTGCCAGCAGCTATGGGACAGGGCTAGGTTGGGATGGCTACACCTTC.

DNA for the CDR3: TGTGCCAGCAGCAAAGCTTTCGGGCAGGGCCCCTACGAGCAGTACTTC. Protein sequence: CASSKAFGQGPYEQYF. The gene calls are TRBV21-1 and TRBJ2-7; the D call in the table, TRBD1, was not verified against the DNA. TRBV21-1 is recorded as a pseudogene. The CDR3 extends over 16 amino acids.

This rearrangement joins TRBV19 to TRBJ1-5; 9 bases match TRBD1. CDR1 is LNHDA and CDR2 is SQIVND in the germline V gene (reference sequence). The CDR3 is made up of 16 amino acids. Trimming cost V 6 bases and J 7 bases; bases outside gene matches: 13. CDR3: CASRNEGTGIWQPQHF. The CDR3 DNA follows: TGTGCCAGTAGAAACGAGGGGACAGGGATATGGCAGCCCCAGCATTTT. Complete variable domain (other parts from reference TRBV19 and TRBJ1-5): DGGITQSPKYLFRKEGQNVTLSCEQNLNHDAMYWYRQDPGQGLRLIYYSQIVNDFQKGDIAEGYSVSREKKESFPLTVTSAQKNPTAFYLCASRNEGTGIWQPQHFGDGTRLSIL.

The V call is TRBV24-1, the J call TRBJ2-6; D perhaps matches TRBD1 (6 bases). V shed 3 bases and J shed 3 bases, with 11 bases lying between them. The germline V gene has CDR1 KGHDR and CDR2 SFDVKD. The CDR3 runs to 16 residues. CDR3 residues: CATSDVSGVGANVLTF. The DNA for the CDR3 is TGTGCCACCAGTGATGTATCAGGGGTTGGGGCCAACGTCCTGACTTTC.

The CDR3: CASSQEERGRVYNEQFF. The CDR3 bases are TGCGCCAGCAGCCAAGAGGAACGTGGGAGGGTTTACAATGAGCAGTTCTTC. The rearrangement joins TRBV4-1 to TRBJ2-1, with 7 bases fitting TRBD2. The ends lost 0 bases at V and 4 bases at J; junction bases unmatched: 9. The CDR3 length is 17 residues. CDR1 and CDR2 (germline): MGHRA, YSYEKL.

The chain is built from TRBV19 and TRBJ1-4; D not certain. CDR3 length equals 15 residues. V was cut by 5 bases and J by 6 bases, with 16 bases left in between. The germline CDR1 and CDR2 sequences are LNHDA and SQIVND (reference sequence). This chain's CDR3 is CASSGTSRGDEKLFF. The CDR3 DNA follows: TGTGCCAGTAGTGGCACCAGCCGCGGGGATGAAAAACTGTTTTTT.

The V gene is TRBV3-1 (or the pseudogene TRBV3-2), the J gene TRBJ2-2; D gene uncertain. The V gene lost 0 bases and the J gene lost 3 bases, with 17 bases spanning the gap. Germline V gene lookup returns CDR1 LGHDT and CDR2 YNNKEL (reference sequence). This CDR3 is built from 18 residues. The CDR3 DNA follows: TGTGCCAGCAGCCAAGAGGCCCCCCAGAGCCCCTACACCGGGGAGCTGTTTTTT. It codes for CASSQEAPQSPYTGELFF.

This clone was seen a single time. The chain couples TRBV15 to TRBJ1-4; D is perhaps TRBD1 (5 bases). This CDR3 region has 15 residues. V was shortened by 1 base and J by 7 bases, with 13 bases between the two germline ends. Germline V gene data show CDR1 as LNHNV and CDR2 as YYDKDF (reference sequence). Written as DNA, the CDR3 is TGTGCCACCAGCAGAGTGGTAAAGGGGTCTGAAAAACTGTTTTTT. As protein: CATSRVVKGSEKLFF.

The genes are TRBV6-5 and TRBJ2-7; TRBD1 matches at 7 bases. V trimming: 6 bases; J trimming: 2 bases; junction bases outside the gene matches: 7. CDR1 and CDR2 from the germline V gene are MNHEY and SVGAGI. This CDR3 is built from 14 residues. CDR3 loop: CASRGTVSTYEQYF. The CDR3 DNA is TGTGCCAGCAGGGGGACAGTTTCTACCTACGAGCAGTACTTC.

The chain joins TRBV5-8 to TRBJ2-3; 14 nucleotides match TRBD2. This CDR3 is 18 amino acids long. V lost 4 bases and J lost 0; bases outside the gene matches: 7. Germline lookup yields CDR1 SGHTS and CDR2 YDEGEE. The CDR3 region has the DNA TGTGCCAGCAGCCACGGGACTAGCGGGGGCCCTAGCACAGATACGCAGTATTTT. Translation gives CASSHGTSGGPSTDTQYF.

The chain carries TRBV2 and TRBJ1-6, with D maybe TRBD1 (6 bases). CDR3 length equals 15 residues. CDR1 SNHLY and CDR2 FYNNEI come from the germline V gene. V was pared by 4 bases and J by 9 bases, with 16 bases between. CDR3 nucleotide sequence: TGTGCCAGCAGTGCCGAGGGGGGGTTGGGTTCACCCCTCCACTTT. This gives the protein CASSAEGGLGSPLHF.

This sequence joins TRBV19 and TRBJ2-2, with 13 bases fitting TRBD2. The V and J ends lost 9 bases and 1 base, in that order; junction bases with no gene match: 8. The germline V gene has CDR1 LNHDA and CDR2 SQIVND (reference sequence). The CDR3 totals 17 residues. The CDR3 loop is CASQTSGRILNTGELFF. DNA for the CDR3: TGTGCCAGCCAGACTAGCGGGAGGATCCTGAACACCGGGGAGCTGTTTTTT. The full variable domain, completed using reference TRBV19 and TRBJ2-2, is DGGITQSPKYLFRKEGQNVTLSCEQNLNHDAMYWYRQDPGQGLRLIYYSQIVNDFQKGDIAEGYSVSREKKESFPLTVTSAQKNPTAFYLCASQTSGRILNTGELFFGEGSRLTVL.

The V call is TRBV19, the J call TRBJ1-6; no definite D call. Trimming removed 1 base from V and 10 bases from J, with 14 bases in between. The CDR3 has 15 amino acids. Germline V gives CDR1 LNHDA, CDR2 SQIVND (reference sequence). The DNA for the CDR3 is TGTGCCAGTAGTATAGCTGACGGCAGCCTATCACCCCTCCACTTT. Translated: CASSIADGSLSPLHF.

The sample holds one count of this clone. The chain couples TRBV12-3 or TRBV12-4 to TRBJ2-5, with 12 bases aligning to TRBD2. V shed 4 bases, J shed 7 bases, and the junction held 1 base outside the gene matches. The CDR3 is made up of 13 amino acids. The CDR3 is CASSSGLAGTQYF. The CDR3 nucleotides read TGTGCCAGCAGTTCGGGACTAGCGGGGACCCAGTACTTC.

The chain carries TRBV5-1 and TRBJ1-2; tentative D call: TRBD1 (6 bases). The germline CDR1 and CDR2 sequences are SGHRS and YFSETQ. The CDR3 extends over 13 amino acids. V was cut by 5 bases and J by 6 bases, with 14 bases left in between. CDR3 loop: CASRFNQGNGYTF. The CDR3 DNA sequence: TGCGCCAGCAGATTTAACCAGGGGAATGGCTACACCTTC.

The genes are TRBV30 and TRBJ2-7, with 8 bases lining up with TRBD1. The CDR3 totals 14 residues. Losses at the gene ends were 7 bases for V and 2 bases for J; bases not matched to a gene: 10. Germline CDR1 reads GTSNPN; CDR2 reads SVGIG (reference sequence). CDR3 sequence reads: CASHRDRSPYEQYF. The CDR3 DNA follows: TGTGCCTCCCACCGGGACAGGTCGCCCTACGAGCAGTACTTC.

This clone has just a few counts. The rearrangement joins TRBV5-8 to TRBJ2-1; no definite D call. This CDR3 comprises 11 residues. V was pared by 4 bases and J by 9 bases, with 8 bases between. Germline V gives CDR1 SGHTS, CDR2 YDEGEE. The CDR3 nucleotides are TGTGCCAGCAGCAAACAGTTTGAGCAGTTCTTC. Protein sequence: CASSKQFEQFF.

This clone is a singleton in its sample. V and J are TRBV5-5 and TRBJ1-1; no firm D call. Per germline, CDR1 SGHKS and CDR2 YYEKEE (reference sequence). This CDR3 is built from 13 residues. V was shortened by 4 bases and J by 0 bases, with 7 bases between the two germline ends. The CDR3 region has the DNA TGTGCCAGCAGCCCAGAGATGAACACTGAAGCTTTCTTT. The encoded protein is CASSPEMNTEAFF.